This T cell receptor beta chain was captured by sequencing in a study of shared clonotypes between healthy human individuals. Germline V lookup: CDR1 ENHRY, CDR2 SYGVKD. The length of the CDR3 is 16 residues. V was pared by 2 bases and J by 3 bases, with 14 bases between. Repertoires were generated with immunoSEQ multiplex PCR, while TCRdb's copy carries only in-frame clones and drops some. Counted here are some 1 million clones, about 77% occurring once; the ten biggest clones make up approximately 1.5%. The sequencing sample was made of memory CD4+ T cells sorted from blood. This sample's subset: CD45RA-negative fraction. This chain connects TRBV10-3 to TRBJ2-4; possibly TRBD2 for D (5 bases). The sequence derives from a man between 18 and 29 years old in good health. For the CDR3, the DNA is TGTGCCATCAGTGAGCAGGTTAGCGTCGGCAAAAACATTCAGTACTTC. Translated: CAISEQVSVGKNIQYF.